Shown below are 10 T cell receptor beta chains from a single sample sequenced in a study of blood T cell repertoires in COVID-19. TCRdb keeps only in-frame clones here, not all; method: immunoSEQ multiplex PCR. The top ten hold around 7% of the sample, which has roughly 190,000 clones, around 87% seen once. What was sequenced was peripheral blood. The source is a woman aged 80 or older in a cohort sampled during active or convalescent COVID-19.

The gene calls are TRBV6-5 and TRBJ2-4; 10 positions agree with TRBD1. The CDR3 has 16 residues. CDR1 and CDR2 from the germline V gene are MNHEY and SVGAGI. The V gene end was trimmed by 0 bases and the J gene end by 7 bases; junction bases not matched to a gene: 6. This chain's CDR3 is CASSYSGQGRENIQYF. CDR3 DNA sequence: TGTGCCAGCAGTTACTCGGGACAGGGGAGGGAGAACATTCAGTACTTC.

The chain is built from TRBV4-2 and TRBJ1-4; 7 bases match TRBD1. CDR1 and CDR2 from the germline V gene are LGHNA and YNFKEQ. The CDR3 has 19 residues. J was trimmed by 3 bases and V by 0 bases; bases with no gene match: 13. CDR3 sequence: CASSQEFRGGEGANEKLFF. For the CDR3, the DNA is TGTGCCAGCAGCCAAGAGTTTAGAGGGGGCGAGGGGGCTAATGAAAAACTGTTTTTT.

CDR3 residues: CASSPGGAETQYF. CDR3 coding DNA: TGTGCCAGCAGTCCCGGGGGGGCGGAGACCCAGTACTTC. The chain has TRBV6-5 and TRBJ2-5; TRBD2 agrees at 8 bases. The CDR3 loop spans 13 amino acids. J gave up 5 bases and V 5 bases, and 4 bases lay outside the gene matches. Germline V gene lookup returns CDR1 MNHEY and CDR2 SVGAGI.

In this sample, this clone turned up once. The rearrangement uses TRBV6-2 or TRBV6-3 and TRBJ2-1, with TRBD2 identical over 11 bases. Germline trimming cut 4 bases from V and 5 bases from J; bases unmatched to any gene: 7. Germline lookup yields CDR1 MNHEY and CDR2 SVGEGT. The CDR3 has 16 amino acids. DNA of the CDR3: TGTGCCAGCAGTTCCGTAGCGGGAGGGGCTAACAATGAGCAGTTCTTC. It yields the protein CASSSVAGGANNEQFF.

This clone has only one observation. The chain employs TRBV7-2 and TRBJ2-7; 15 bases match TRBD2. Germline CDR1 reads SGHTA; CDR2 reads FQGNSA. The CDR3 spans 18 residues. With 5 bases clipped from V and 3 bases from J, the junction kept 11 bases outside the gene matches. The CDR3 DNA reads TGTGCCAGCAGCCTGGGACTAGCGGGGGGAATAAGAAGCTACGAGCAGTACTTC. Its translation: CASSLGLAGGIRSYEQYF.

The gene calls are TRBV7-8 and TRBJ2-1; a possible D gene is TRBD2 (6 bases). The germline V gene has CDR1 SGHVS and CDR2 FQNEAQ. V gave up 0 bases and J gave up 3 bases, with 9 bases separating them. This CDR3 is 15 amino acids long. CDR3 in DNA: TGTGCCAGCAGCTTAGCGGGAGGAAACTACAATGAGCAGTTCTTC. This encodes CASSLAGGNYNEQFF.

The chain employs TRBV5-4 and TRBJ2-3; TRBD2 agrees at 8 bases. Germline-derived CDR1 and CDR2 are SGHNT and YYREEE (reference sequence). The CDR3 is 20 amino acids. The ends lost 1 base at V and 0 bases at J; junction bases unmatched: 16. CDR3 sequence: CASSLKAGSGRVGSTDTQYF. The DNA of the CDR3 is TGTGCCAGCAGCTTGAAGGCCGGCAGCGGGAGAGTGGGAAGCACAGATACGCAGTATTTT.

This sequence joins TRBV6-5 and TRBJ1-2; D is possibly TRBD1 (6 bases). V was cut by 2 bases and J by 5 bases, with 15 bases left in between. The CDR3 has 15 amino acids. The germline gives CDR1 MNHEY, CDR2 SVGAGI. The CDR3 loop is CASSYRRTDNYGYTF. The CDR3 nucleotides read TGTGCCAGCAGTTACAGGAGGACAGACAATTATGGCTACACCTTC.

The rearrangement joins TRBV28 to TRBJ1-4, with 7 bases lining up with TRBD1. Germline CDR1 MDHEN, CDR2 SYDVKM. CDR3 length: 14 amino acids. J gave up 5 bases and V 4 bases, and 4 bases lay outside the gene matches. CDR3 region: CASSSGQRNEKLFF. DNA for the CDR3: TGTGCCAGCAGTTCGGGACAGAGGAATGAAAAACTGTTTTTT.

The V gene is TRBV5-1, the J gene TRBJ2-3, with TRBD1 identical over 9 bases. J lost 3 bases, V lost 3 bases, and 5 bases had no gene match. Germline V gene lookup returns CDR1 SGHRS and CDR2 YFSETQ. The CDR3 loop spans 15 amino acids. The CDR3 loop is CASSWGQGGTDTQYF. The CDR3 DNA reads TGCGCCAGCAGCTGGGGACAGGGAGGGACAGATACGCAGTATTTT.